The 8 T cell receptor beta chains presented below share a single source sample, sequenced in a study of cytomegalovirus exposure and HLA in healthy donors. Vbeta (60) and Jbeta (13) primers were used in the PCR. TCRdb's copy holds only in-frame clones and misses some; the assay was immunoSEQ multiplex PCR. The data show over 100,000 clones, more than 60% seen once. Sequencing was carried out using PBMCs. The receptors were gathered from a man aged 35 to 55 in good health and CMV-seropositive.

The chain employs TRBV7-2 and TRBJ2-7, with 9 bases lining up with TRBD2. The CDR3 covers 15 residues. After removal of 1 base from V and 2 bases from J, the junction contained 3 bases not matched to a gene. Germline-derived CDR1 and CDR2 are SGHTA and FQGNSA. CDR3 residues: CASSLVAGGPYEQYF. CDR3 sequence (DNA): TGTGCCAGCAGCTTAGTCGCGGGGGGGCCCTACGAGCAGTACTTC.

This clone was counted only a few times. This chain joins TRBV4-3 and TRBJ1-5, with 7 positions matching TRBD1. The V gene end was trimmed by 0 bases and the J gene end by 3 bases; junction bases not matched to a gene: 2. Germline V CDR1 and CDR2: LGHNA, YSLEER. This CDR3 is 15 amino acids long. The CDR3 sequence is CASSQEDRPNQPQHF. The CDR3, as DNA: TGCGCCAGCAGCCAAGAGGACAGGCCCAATCAGCCCCAGCATTTT.

On this clone itself: Other DNA variants within this sample encode the same CDR3. J is TRBJ2-7 and V is TRBV5-1; D unresolved. V was cut by 0 bases and J by 3 bases, with 10 bases left in between. The CDR3 loop spans 14 amino acids. Germline assignment: CDR1 SGHRS and CDR2 YFSETQ. The CDR3 is CASSLDLRSYEQYF. The DNA for the CDR3 is TGCGCCAGCAGCTTGGACCTGCGGAGCTACGAGCAGTACTTC.

The chain carries TRBV25-1 and TRBJ1-1, with TRBD1 matching 8 bases. The CDR3 is 13 amino acids. Unmatched junction bases numbered 8, after V lost 4 bases and J lost 10 bases. Germline-derived CDR1 and CDR2 are MGHDK and SYGVNS. The CDR3 sequence: CASSGRYRGRAFF. As DNA, the CDR3 is TGTGCCAGCAGTGGTCGGTACAGGGGGAGAGCTTTCTTT.

The gene calls are TRBV5-1 and TRBJ2-5; 7 bases match TRBD1. Germline CDR1 reads SGHRS; CDR2 reads YFSETQ. Trimming removed 0 bases from V and 0 bases from J; junction bases left unmatched: 5. The CDR3 length is 16 residues. The CDR3 spells CASSLGNRGHQETQYF. The CDR3 DNA sequence: TGCGCCAGCAGCTTGGGAAACAGGGGACACCAAGAGACCCAGTACTTC.

The CDR3 nucleotides are TGTGCCAGCAGCTGGCAGGGACAGGCGTCGTACGAGCAGTACTTC. Its protein is CASSWQGQASYEQYF. V usage is TRBV27 and J usage is TRBJ2-7; 8 bases are a match to TRBD1. This CDR3 comprises 15 residues. V lost 6 bases to trimming and J lost 4 bases; unmatched junction nucleotides: 11. Germline loops: CDR1 MNHEY, CDR2 SMNVEV (reference sequence).

V and J are TRBV5-6 and TRBJ1-2; unclear D gene. V was pared by 0 bases and J by 0 bases, with 9 bases between. CDR1 and CDR2 from the germline V gene are SGHDT and YYEEEE. The CDR3 length is 15 residues. DNA of the CDR3: TGTGCCAGCAGCTTGGGCCAGCTAGCTAACTATGGCTACACCTTC. This codes for CASSLGQLANYGYTF.

The chain couples TRBV5-1 to TRBJ2-7; 7 positions match TRBD2. The V gene's germline CDR1 is SGHRS and CDR2 YFSETQ. The CDR3 is 12 amino acids. Trimming removed 7 bases from V and 3 bases from J; junction bases left unmatched: 4. CDR3 DNA: TGCGCCAGCGGGGGGGGATACTACGAGCAGTACTTC. Amino acids: CASGGGYYEQYF.